This TCR beta chain derives from a study of T cell responses to AZD1222 COVID-19 vaccine. The table came from immunoSEQ multiplex PCR; TCRdb's copy has only in-frame clones and leaves some out. The table shows 80,000 or so clones, with around 90% occurring only once. The CDR3 has 14 residues. Germline trimming cut 5 bases from V and 8 bases from J; bases unmatched to any gene: 7. Looked up from germline, CDR1 is SGHTA and CDR2 is FQGNSA. This TCR was sampled from an adult in good health. The V call is TRBV7-2, the J call TRBJ1-4; TRBD1 matches 8 bases. Material: peripheral blood, obtained on day 0 of AZD1222 vaccination. Here the CDR3 reads CASSPRQGSEKLFF. CDR3 in DNA: TGTGCCAGCAGCCCCCGACAGGGGAGCGAAAAACTGTTTTTT.